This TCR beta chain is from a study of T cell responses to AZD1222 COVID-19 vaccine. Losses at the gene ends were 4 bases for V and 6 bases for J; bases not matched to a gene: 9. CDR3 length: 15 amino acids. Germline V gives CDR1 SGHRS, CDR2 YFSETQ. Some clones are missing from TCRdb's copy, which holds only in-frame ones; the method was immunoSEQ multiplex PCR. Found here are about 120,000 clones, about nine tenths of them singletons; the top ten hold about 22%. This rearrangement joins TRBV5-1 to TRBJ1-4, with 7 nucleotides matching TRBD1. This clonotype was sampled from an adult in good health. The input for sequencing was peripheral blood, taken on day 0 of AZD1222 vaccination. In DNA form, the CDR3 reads TGCGCCAGCAGCCGGATCACAGGGGCGGATGAAAAACTGTTTTTT. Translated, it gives CASSRITGADEKLFF. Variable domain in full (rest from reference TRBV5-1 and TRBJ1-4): KAGVTQTPRYLIKTRGQQVTLSCSPISGHRSVSWYQQTPGQGLQFLFEYFSETQRNKGNFPGRFSGRQFSNSRSEMNVSTLELGDSALYLCASSRITGADEKLFFGSGTQLSVL.